This T cell receptor (beta chain) derives from a study of human T cells and chemical hapten exposure. Study information: Once 0.01% DPC had been applied to the upper back by patch test, readings were taken at 6 days. Slight volume differences across pooled libraries mainly accounted for varying per-sample TCR yields.

Time point denoted: patch test 3, about 24 weeks after DPC sensitization. This sample's treatment: therapeutic diphenylcyclopropenone sensitization with weekly scalp DPC. From the RACE reads, TCRdb called clonotypes with MiXCR, one entry per CDR3 protein. The sample holds 55,000 to 80,000 distinct CDR3 sequences, around 10% seen once. Notes on the study in general: Donors, who had alopecia, may show an immune response that differs from healthy people's.

From germline, CDR1 is SGHAT and CDR2 FQDESV (reference sequence). This CDR3 is built from 14 residues. V lost 7 bases and J lost 6, with 15 bases in between. Note on this clonotype: The antigen is unknown.

Sequences were derived from whole blood, sampled in connection with sensitization to the hapten diphenylcyclopropenone (DPC). The chain couples TRBV11-1 to TRBJ2-2, with D perhaps TRBD2 (5 bases). The source of this sequence is a woman aged 25 to 39 with alopecia areata. Some clones in this sample may be carry-over from other donors' samples. The CDR3 reads CASTPASSAGELFF. The CDR3 DNA follows: TGTGCCAGCACCCCCGCTAGCTCGGCCGGGGAGCTGTTTTTT.